The clone carrying this T cell receptor beta chain has only a few counts. Its matching antigen is unknown. The data originate from a study of T cell repertoires in cytomegalovirus infection. Background on the study: Through public TCR beta signatures, both CMV infection and matching HLA type were indicated.

TCRdb re-called the reads through MiXCR, storing one row per CDR3 protein. In the table there are fewer than 700,000 distinct CDR3 sequences, roughly a quarter of which are singletons. Study-wide points: In two of eight donors, the top clonotype was HLA-C-restricted CMV-specific. Totalled public TCR beta family frequency picked out people who carried CMV plus the relevant HLA.

Germline values: CDR1 MNHEY, CDR2 SVGAGI. Deletions cut 6 bases from V and 2 bases from J, with 11 bases between. This CDR3 comprises 15 residues. The rearrangement joins TRBV6-5 to TRBJ1-6; D gene unclear. The sample taken for sequencing was CD8+ T cells from PBMCs. This receptor was identified in a human donor in good health (CMV status not recorded). Some clones in this sample may be carry-over from other donors' samples. CDR3 sequence reads: CASSDGRTYNSPLHF. The CDR3 DNA reads TGTGCCAGCAGCGATGGACGGACCTATAATTCACCCCTCCACTTT.